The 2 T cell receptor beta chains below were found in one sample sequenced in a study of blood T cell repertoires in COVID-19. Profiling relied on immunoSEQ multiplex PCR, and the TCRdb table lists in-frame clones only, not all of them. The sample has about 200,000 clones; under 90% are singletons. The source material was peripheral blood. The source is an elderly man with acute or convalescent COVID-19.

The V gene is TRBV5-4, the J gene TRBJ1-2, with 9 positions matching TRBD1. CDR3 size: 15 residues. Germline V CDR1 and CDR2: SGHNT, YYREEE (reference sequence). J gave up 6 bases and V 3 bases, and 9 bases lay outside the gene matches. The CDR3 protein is CASSWNPGTGNGYTF. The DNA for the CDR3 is TGTGCCAGCAGCTGGAACCCCGGGACAGGGAATGGCTACACCTTC.

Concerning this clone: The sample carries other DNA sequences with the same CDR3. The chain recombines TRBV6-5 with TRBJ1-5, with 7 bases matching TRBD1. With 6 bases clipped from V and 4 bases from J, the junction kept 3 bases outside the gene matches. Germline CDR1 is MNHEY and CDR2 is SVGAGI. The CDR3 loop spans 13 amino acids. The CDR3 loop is CASRRGPNQPQHF. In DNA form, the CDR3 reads TGTGCCAGCAGGAGGGGGCCGAATCAGCCCCAGCATTTT.